This T cell receptor (beta chain) was found in a study of vaccination and CD4 T cells after COVID-19. General study results and limits: A nonsignificant median increase from about 20 to 38 SARS-CoV-2-reactive clonotypes was observed.

Germline loops: CDR1 MNHNS, CDR2 SASEGT. The V gene end was trimmed by 7 bases and the J gene end by 2 bases; junction bases not matched to a gene: 5. The CDR3 spans 14 residues. This clonotype has only a few counts. Its specificity is unknown. The treatment denotes: approximately 9-day PBMC culture with coronavirus spike peptide pools or control peptides (ViraFEST assay). The study sequenced cultured CD4+ T cell DNA using the Oncomine TCR Beta short-read assay. TCRdb ran MiXCR on the PCR reads and lists one entry per CDR3 protein. Among 9,500 to 15,000 distinct CDR3 sequences listed, roughly 30% were seen once.

The sample here was CD4+ T cells from blood, cultured in vitro, taken after SARS-CoV-2 vaccination. The receptor's source is a human donor who had recovered from COVID-19. J is TRBJ2-1 and V is TRBV6-1, with 7 bases matching TRBD2. The CDR3 sequence is CASNSAGAYNEQFF. In DNA, the CDR3 is TGTGCCAGCAACTCGGCGGGAGCCTACAATGAGCAGTTCTTC.